The source of this TCR beta chain is a study of blood T cells in healthy people across ages. With regard to this clonotype: Its antigen is as yet unknown.

Donation came from healthy Caucasian individuals in Russia who were aged 6 to 90. Study-wide results and caveats: CMV infection status of these donors was not known. Strongly correlated with naive T cell percentage was TCR beta diversity.

Next came a second PCR, run for roughly 6 to 11 cycles, which used a sample-barcoded 5' primer along with a J-beta primer mix. TCRdb fed the 5' RACE reads into MiXCR, producing one record per CDR3 protein. The data contain about 1.1 million distinct CDR3 sequences, around two fifths of them singletons. The germline gives CDR1 SGHRS, CDR2 YFSETQ. The CDR3 has 12 amino acids. V lost 3 bases to trimming and J lost 7 bases, with 10 bases between them. Sequencing used blood. The receptor comes from a young man in good health. This chain joins TRBV5-1 and TRBJ1-1; the D gene is possibly TRBD1 (6 bases). The CDR3 sequence: CASSWGGGEAFF. In DNA form, the CDR3 reads TGCGCCAGCAGCTGGGGGGGCGGTGAAGCTTTCTTT.